This TCR beta chain was captured in a study of molecular identifiers for immune sequencing clone quantification. Looked up from germline, CDR1 is LNHDA and CDR2 is SQIVND (reference sequence). V shed 5 bases and J shed 2 bases, with 18 bases lying between them. The CDR3 is made up of 16 amino acids. MiXCR, applied by TCRdb to the PCR reads, yields one record per CDR3 protein. The data contain some 650,000 distinct CDR3 sequences, about 20% of them singletons. This clonotype was counted at least ten times. The receptor's source is a human donor in good health. Some libraries in this study had Jurkat cell RNA spiked in. The sequencing input was naive CD8+ T cells from blood, with Jurkat cell RNA spiked in. Noted subset: FACS-sorted CD8+CD4-CCR7+CD45RA+ naive T cells. The J gene is TRBJ1-1, the V gene TRBV19; D ambiguous. CDR3: CASSLLIRAENTEAFF. CDR3 bases: TGTGCCAGTAGTCTTCTTATACGGGCAGAAAACACTGAAGCTTTCTTT. The full variable domain, completed using reference TRBV19 and TRBJ1-1, is DGGITQSPKYLFRKEGQNVTLSCEQNLNHDAMYWYRQDPGQGLRLIYYSQIVNDFQKGDIAEGYSVSREKKESFPLTVTSAQKNPTAFYLCASSLLIRAENTEAFFGQGTRLTVV.